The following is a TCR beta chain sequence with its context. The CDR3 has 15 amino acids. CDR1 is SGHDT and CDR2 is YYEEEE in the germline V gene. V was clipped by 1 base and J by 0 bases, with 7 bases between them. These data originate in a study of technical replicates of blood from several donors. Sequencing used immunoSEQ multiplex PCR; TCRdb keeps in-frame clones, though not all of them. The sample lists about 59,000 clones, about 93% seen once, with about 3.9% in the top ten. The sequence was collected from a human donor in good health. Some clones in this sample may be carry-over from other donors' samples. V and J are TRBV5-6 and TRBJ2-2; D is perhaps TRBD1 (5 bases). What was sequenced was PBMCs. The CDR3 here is CASSLRTTNTGELFF. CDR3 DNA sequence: TGTGCCAGCAGCTTGAGGACAACGAACACCGGGGAGCTGTTTTTT.